The source of this T cell receptor (beta chain) is a study of blood T cell repertoires in COVID-19. The wider study: PBMCs, B-cell-depleted T cells, or T cells were the source of the cDNA or gDNA that made up the material.

Enrolment of Seattle patients took place during active infection, and they were followed longitudinally. This CDR3 contains 14 residues. Germline CDR1 and CDR2: SGHNT and YENEEA. Deletions cut 5 bases from V and 4 bases from J, with 15 bases between. In the source study's methods: Researchers report that nucleated cell counts were estimated from reference gene primer amplification. Repertoires were generated with immunoSEQ multiplex PCR, while TCRdb's copy carries only in-frame clones and drops some. V, J and clone size were drawn from that table, and D and trimming were deduced from the DNA. The table shows 120,000 to 150,000 clones, with around 85% occurring only once.

The gene calls are TRBV11-3 and TRBJ2-7, with a tentative D call TRBD1 (6 bases). The clonotype originates from a woman aged 55-69 years with COVID-19, enrolled during active disease. Sequences were obtained from peripheral blood. The CDR3 nucleotides are TGTGCCAGCAGCCCCGAGGGACACCTGTACGAGCAGTACTTC. It encodes CASSPEGHLYEQYF.